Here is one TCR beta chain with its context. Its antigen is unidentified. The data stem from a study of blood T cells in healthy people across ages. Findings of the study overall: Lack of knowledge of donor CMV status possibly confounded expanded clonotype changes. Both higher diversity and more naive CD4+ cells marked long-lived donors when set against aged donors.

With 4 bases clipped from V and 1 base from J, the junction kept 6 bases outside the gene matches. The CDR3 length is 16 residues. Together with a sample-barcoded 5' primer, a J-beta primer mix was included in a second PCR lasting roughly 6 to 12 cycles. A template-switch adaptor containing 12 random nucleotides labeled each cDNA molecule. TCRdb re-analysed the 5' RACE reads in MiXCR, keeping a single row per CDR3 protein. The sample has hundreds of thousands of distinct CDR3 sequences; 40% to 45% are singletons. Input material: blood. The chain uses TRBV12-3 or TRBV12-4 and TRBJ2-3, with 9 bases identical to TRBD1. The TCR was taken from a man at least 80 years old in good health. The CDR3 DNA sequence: TGTGCCAGCAGTTCCGGGACAGGGTTCCGCACAGATACGCAGTATTTT. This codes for CASSSGTGFRTDTQYF.